These 30 T cell receptor beta chains share one sample of origin, sequenced in a study of PD-L1 blockade in urothelial cancer. Time point: pretreatment peripheral blood. Repertoires were generated with immunoSEQ multiplex PCR, while TCRdb's copy carries only in-frame clones and drops some. The profile shows some 90,000 clones, around 92% of them singletons. This specimen was PBMCs, taken around atezolizumab (anti-PD-L1) treatment. These receptors all come from a woman aged 80 or over with urothelial cancer.

V usage is TRBV5-4 and J usage is TRBJ2-7, with a tentative D call TRBD2 (6 bases). Trimming pared 3 bases from V and 3 bases from J, leaving 13 bases between. Germline CDR1 reads SGHNT; CDR2 reads YYREEE (reference sequence). The CDR3 has 14 amino acids. The CDR3 loop is CASSSIGGFYEQYF. The CDR3 DNA reads TGTGCCAGCAGCTCTATTGGGGGGTTCTACGAGCAGTACTTC.

The rearrangement joins TRBV7-2 to TRBJ2-3, with 11 bases fitting TRBD2. Germline V gene lookup returns CDR1 SGHTA and CDR2 FQGNSA. The CDR3 is 16 amino acids. After removal of 3 bases from V and 0 bases from J, the junction contained 2 bases not matched to a gene. The CDR3 nucleotides read TGTGCCAGCAGCTTTAGCGGGAGGGGGAGCACAGATACGCAGTATTTT. Its translation: CASSFSGRGSTDTQYF.

V is TRBV5-6 and J is TRBJ1-1, with a weak D call TRBD1 (6 bases). Germline V gene data show CDR1 as SGHDT and CDR2 as YYEEEE. Between the trimmed V and J ends, which lost 4 bases and 6 bases, there was a span of 13 bases. The CDR3 contains 13 residues. The CDR3 coding sequence is TGTGCCAGCAGCCTTGGGGGGGGCGCTGAAGCTTTCTTT. It yields the protein CASSLGGGAEAFF.

In its sample, this clone was seen once. The chain links TRBV11-2 to TRBJ2-5; a possible D gene is TRBD1 (6 bases). The CDR3 has 16 amino acids. Trimming removed 4 bases from V and 0 bases from J, with 15 bases in between. From germline, CDR1 is SGHAT and CDR2 FQNNGV. The CDR3 DNA is TGTGCCAGCAGCTATGTCGCCCGGGACAACCAAGAGACCCAGTACTTC. Translating it yields CASSYVARDNQETQYF.

The gene calls are TRBV15 and TRBJ2-2, with TRBD2 identical over 10 bases. CDR3 size: 19 residues. V dropped 3 bases and J dropped 4; count of bases not matched to a gene: 14. Per germline, CDR1 LNHNV and CDR2 YYDKDF (reference sequence). The CDR3 DNA follows: TGTGCCACCAGCAGGGATAGAGGGCTAGCGGGAGCTCTCACCGGGGAGCTGTTTTTT. This sequence encodes CATSRDRGLAGALTGELFF.

In its sample, this clone was seen once. The V call is TRBV21-1, the J call TRBJ2-7; whether TRBD1, the table's D call, matches the DNA was not checked. TRBV21-1 is classified as a pseudogene. This CDR3 is 14 amino acids long. The CDR3 spells CASSKEGGLYEQYF. The CDR3 DNA reads as TGTGCCAGCAGCAAAGAAGGGGGTTTGTACGAGCAGTACTTC.

The CDR3 coding sequence is TGTGCCAGTGCCGGGACAGGGGTAGAAGACGAGCAGTACTTC. Translating it yields CASAGTGVEDEQYF. The chain links TRBV19 to TRBJ2-7; 10 bases fit TRBD1. Germline lookup yields CDR1 LNHDA and CDR2 SQIVND (reference sequence). V lost 8 bases to trimming and J lost 5 bases; unmatched junction nucleotides: 9. The CDR3 runs 14 residues.

The CDR3 region is CAWSPGLAGTYEQYF. DNA of the CDR3: TGTGCCTGGAGCCCCGGACTAGCGGGAACCTACGAGCAGTACTTC. J is TRBJ2-7 and V is TRBV30, with 12 bases fitting TRBD2. The V and J ends lost 3 bases and 2 bases, in that order; junction bases with no gene match: 5. CDR3 length: 15 residues. Germline CDR1 reads GTSNPN; CDR2 reads SVGIG (reference sequence). Based on the CDR3 plus reference TRBV30 and TRBJ2-7, the full variable domain is SQTIHQWPATLVQPVGSPLSLECTVEGTSNPNLYWYRQAAGRGLQLLFYSVGIGQISSEVPQNLSASRPQDRQFILSSKKLLLSDSGFYLCAWSPGLAGTYEQYFGPGTRLTVT.

This chain joins TRBV27 and TRBJ2-3; D unresolved. The V gene lost 5 bases and the J gene lost 1 base, with 10 bases spanning the gap. Germline V gives CDR1 MNHEY, CDR2 SMNVEV (reference sequence). CDR3 length: 14 amino acids. The CDR3 region is CASSPPQGTDTQYF. The CDR3 nucleotides read TGTGCCAGCAGTCCGCCTCAGGGCACAGATACGCAGTATTTT.

The J gene is TRBJ1-2, the V gene TRBV28, with D tentatively TRBD1 (6 bases). Trimming left V 7 bases short and J 4 bases short, with 10 bases between. Germline V lookup: CDR1 MDHEN, CDR2 SYDVKM. The CDR3 spans 12 residues. The CDR3 sequence: CASNTGPYGYTF. Written as DNA, the CDR3 is TGTGCCAGCAATACAGGGCCCTATGGCTACACCTTC.

The rearrangement links TRBV29-1 to TRBJ2-7; 8 bases fit TRBD1. Germline V gene lookup returns CDR1 SQVTM and CDR2 ANQGSEA. Trimming took 7 bases from V and 5 from J; bases not matched to a gene: 10. This CDR3 region has 13 residues. The CDR3 sequence: CSAASTGVNEQYF. The CDR3 bases are TGCAGCGCCGCTTCGACAGGGGTAAACGAGCAGTACTTC.

The V and J genes are TRBV2 and TRBJ2-3, with D possibly being TRBD1 (5 bases). This CDR3 comprises 14 residues. The germline CDR1 and CDR2 sequences are SNHLY and FYNNEI. The V end was cut by 5 bases, the J end by 0 bases, with 9 bases between. CDR3 region: CASSLGVSTDTQYF. In nucleotides, the CDR3 is TGTGCCAGCAGTCTAGGGGTTAGCACAGATACGCAGTATTTT.

The V call is TRBV28, the J call TRBJ2-7, with D possibly matching TRBD1 (6 bases). The V end was cut by 2 bases, the J end by 1 base, with 6 bases between. Germline CDR1 MDHEN, CDR2 SYDVKM. CDR3 length: 13 amino acids. The chain's CDR3 is CASSLGQSYEQYF. The CDR3 DNA reads TGTGCCAGCAGTTTAGGACAGTCCTACGAGCAGTACTTC.

The chain recombines TRBV7-9 with TRBJ1-5, with D possibly TRBD1 on 6 matching bases. CDR1 and CDR2 (germline): SEHNR, FQNEAQ (reference sequence). CDR3 length equals 14 residues. The V end was cut by 3 bases, the J end by 3 bases, with 9 bases between. The CDR3 loop is CASSLGHPNQPQHF. The CDR3 region has the DNA TGTGCCAGCAGCTTGGGACACCCCAATCAGCCCCAGCATTTT.

J is TRBJ1-1 and V is TRBV15, with TRBD1 identical over 8 bases. This CDR3 region has 15 residues. The ends lost 3 bases at V and 1 base at J; junction bases unmatched: 4. Germline V lookup: CDR1 LNHNV, CDR2 YYDKDF (reference sequence). As DNA, the CDR3 is TGTGCCACCAGCAGCAGGACAGGGAAGAACACTGAAGCTTTCTTT. As protein: CATSSRTGKNTEAFF.

The V gene is TRBV9, the J gene TRBJ2-5; TRBD1 matches 8 bases. The germline CDR1 and CDR2 sequences are SGDLS and YYNGEE. The CDR3 is made up of 16 amino acids. J was trimmed by 1 base and V by 3 bases; bases with no gene match: 8. CDR3 in DNA: TGTGCCAGCAGCGGAGCCTGGACAGGGAGCCAAGAGACCCAGTACTTC. It yields the protein CASSGAWTGSQETQYF.

The chain joins TRBV5-6 to TRBJ2-7; 11 bases agree with TRBD2. Germline trimming cut 4 bases from V and 5 bases from J; bases unmatched to any gene: 8. The CDR3 runs to 15 residues. From germline, CDR1 is SGHDT and CDR2 YYEEEE. The CDR3 nucleotides are TGTGCCAGCAGCCCTCGACTAGCGGGAAACGACGAGCAGTACTTC. Its translation is CASSPRLAGNDEQYF.

The genes are TRBV11-1 and TRBJ2-5; D may be TRBD1 (5 bases). Germline V gene data show CDR1 as SGHAT and CDR2 as FQDESV (reference sequence). The CDR3 length is 14 residues. V lost 7 bases to trimming and J lost 4 bases, with 16 bases between them. CDR3: CASTPGHSGETQYF. The CDR3 coding sequence is TGTGCCAGCACCCCAGGGCACTCCGGAGAGACCCAGTACTTC.

This clone has only one observation. The V and J genes are TRBV5-5 and TRBJ1-1; TRBD1 matches 8 bases. Losses at the gene ends were 4 bases for V and 5 bases for J; bases not matched to a gene: 7. This CDR3 has 14 amino acids. Germline-derived CDR1 and CDR2 are SGHKS and YYEKEE (reference sequence). CDR3 in amino acids: CASSLQGGMTEAFF. As DNA, the CDR3 is TGTGCCAGCAGCCTACAGGGGGGGATGACTGAAGCTTTCTTT.

The chain couples TRBV6-1 to TRBJ2-1, with D perhaps TRBD2 (6 bases). Between the trimmed V and J ends, which lost 5 bases and 8 bases, there was a span of 16 bases. CDR1 MNHNS and CDR2 SASEGT come from the germline V gene. This CDR3 region has 14 residues. CDR3 protein: CASSLGTLPDEQFF. CDR3 coding DNA: TGTGCCAGCAGTCTAGGGACTTTACCCGATGAGCAGTTCTTC.

This clone was counted a single time. The V and J genes are TRBV11-2 and TRBJ2-7, with D possibly matching TRBD1 (6 bases). This CDR3 comprises 13 residues. V was cut by 1 base and J by 6 bases, with 10 bases left in between. The germline CDR1 and CDR2 sequences are SGHAT and FQNNGV. The CDR3 region has the DNA TGTGCCAGCAGCTTAGGACAGGATCTCGAGCAGTACTTC. It codes for CASSLGQDLEQYF.

The chain carries TRBV27 and TRBJ2-1; 9 bases map to TRBD2. Germline CDR1 is MNHEY and CDR2 is SMNVEV (reference sequence). The CDR3 is 15 residues long. V lost 3 bases to trimming and J lost 9 bases; unmatched junction nucleotides: 9. The CDR3, as DNA: TGTGCCAGCAGTTTGGCTAGCGGGACCCGAGGTGAGCAGTTCTTC. It yields the protein CASSLASGTRGEQFF.

The chain links TRBV10-2 to TRBJ2-2; possible D gene TRBD2, 5 bases. V was pared by 7 bases and J by 1 base, with 16 bases between. Germline V lookup: CDR1 WSHSY, CDR2 SAAADI. The CDR3 sequence is 16 residues long. CDR3 coding DNA: TGCGCCAGCAAATTAACGGCTAGCCGGAACACCGGGGAGCTGTTTTTT. Its translation is CASKLTASRNTGELFF.

The genes are TRBV7-3 and TRBJ2-7; 7 bases match TRBD1. From germline, CDR1 is SGHTA and CDR2 FQGTGA. V shed 2 bases and J 0 bases; nucleotides not matched to a gene: 4. The CDR3 runs to 15 residues. The CDR3 bases are TGTGCCAGCAGCTTATATCCAGGGGGCTCCTACGAGCAGTACTTC. Residues: CASSLYPGGSYEQYF.

The rearrangement joins TRBV5-8 to TRBJ2-3, with 7 bases that match TRBD1. Germline values: CDR1 SGHTS, CDR2 YDEGEE. Trimming cost V 5 bases and J 5 bases; bases outside gene matches: 14. The CDR3 spans 16 residues. The DNA of the CDR3 is TGTGCCAGCAGTCTAGGGGCAGGGGGAGAAGGAGATACGCAGTATTTT. This sequence encodes CASSLGAGGEGDTQYF.

The chain joins TRBV5-6 to TRBJ2-6, with 8 bases identical to TRBD1. Germline assignment: CDR1 SGHDT and CDR2 YYEEEE. Losses at the gene ends were 4 bases for V and 0 bases for J; bases not matched to a gene: 6. The CDR3 runs 17 residues. For the CDR3, the DNA is TGTGCCAGCAGCCGAGGGGACAGGCTCTCTGGGGCCAACGTCCTGACTTTC. This gives the protein CASSRGDRLSGANVLTF.

The rearrangement links TRBV10-1 to TRBJ1-1, with D maybe TRBD1 (5 bases). The V gene's germline CDR1 is WNHNN and CDR2 SYGVQD (reference sequence). CDR3 length: 14 residues. V dropped 2 bases and J dropped 4 bases, with 11 bases sitting between them. The CDR3 nucleotides are TGCGCCAGCAGTGAGGGGAGGGGAGGCACTGAAGCTTTCTTT. Amino acids: CASSEGRGGTEAFF.

The chain joins TRBV27 to TRBJ2-7; D is undetermined. Trimming shortened V by 9 bases and J by 9 bases, and 15 bases separated the two germline ends. The CDR3 has 11 amino acids. The germline CDR1 and CDR2 sequences are MNHEY and SMNVEV (reference sequence). The CDR3: CASQNYAGQYF. The CDR3 bases are TGTGCCAGTCAAAACTACGCTGGGCAGTACTTC.

The genes are TRBV4-2 and TRBJ2-5, with 7 bases that match TRBD2. Trimming cost V 5 bases and J 4 bases; bases outside gene matches: 7. In germline, CDR1 is LGHNA, CDR2 YNFKEQ. CDR3 size: 14 residues. CDR3 DNA: TGTGCCAGCAGCTTGCGGGGGAGCGGAGAGACCCAGTACTTC. Encoded protein: CASSLRGSGETQYF.

The J gene is TRBJ2-7, the V gene TRBV11-3, with a weak D call TRBD1 (5 bases). Trimming took off 1 base at V and 0 bases at J, with 7 bases between the two ends. Per germline, CDR1 SGHNT and CDR2 YENEEA. This CDR3 comprises 14 residues. In nucleotides, the CDR3 is TGTGCCAGCAGCTTAGGCAGGGCCTCCTACGAGCAGTACTTC. Amino acids: CASSLGRASYEQYF.